This entry lists 27 T cell receptor beta chains sequenced from one sample in a study of cytomegalovirus exposure and HLA in healthy donors. PCR amplification relied on 60 Vbeta primers (plus 13 Jbeta primers). The assay was immunoSEQ multiplex PCR, and TCRdb's table has in-frame clones only and misses some. The sample holds roughly 120,000 clones; 80% are singletons and the top ten take roughly 3.5%. Sequenced: PBMCs. The receptors here all came from a male donor in good health and CMV-seronegative.

The J gene is TRBJ2-7, the V gene TRBV30, with D uncertain. In germline, CDR1 is GTSNPN, CDR2 SVGIG (reference sequence). The germline V and J ends were trimmed by 0 bases and 2 bases, with 11 bases remaining between them. The CDR3 spans 14 residues. CDR3 in amino acids: CAWSVPSIPYEQYF. The CDR3 nucleotides are TGTGCCTGGAGTGTACCCAGTATCCCCTACGAGCAGTACTTC.

The chain joins TRBV5-6 to TRBJ2-1; 8 bases align to TRBD2. V lost 5 bases to trimming and J lost 5 bases; unmatched junction nucleotides: 18. The CDR3 extends over 18 amino acids. CDR1 is SGHDT and CDR2 is YYEEEE in the germline V gene. The CDR3 DNA reads TGTGCCAGCAGATCGGAATCCACTAGCGGAATTCCCCACAATGAGCAGTTCTTC. Its protein is CASRSESTSGIPHNEQFF.

About this clone itself: Compared with germline, one end of the junction differs, possibly owing to a read error. The chain couples TRBV7-9 to TRBJ2-7, with unresolved D. Germline assignment: CDR1 SEHNR and CDR2 FQNEAQ (reference sequence). This CDR3 comprises 16 residues. CDR3 sequence (DNA): TGTTCCAGCAGCTTAGTAGGCAGGTCGACCTTCTACGAGCAGTACTTC. Its protein product is CSSSLVGRSTFYEQYF.

The rearrangement links TRBV7-9 to TRBJ2-1, with 10 nucleotides matching TRBD2. The germline V gene encodes CDR1 SEHNR and CDR2 FQNEAQ (reference sequence). V dropped 0 bases and J dropped 8; count of bases not matched to a gene: 10. This CDR3 contains 17 residues. In DNA, the CDR3 is TGTGCCAGCAGCTTAGCGCAGTCTAGCGGGAGATCCTATGAGCAGTTCTTC. Protein product: CASSLAQSSGRSYEQFF.

The chain employs TRBV30 and TRBJ2-7; TRBD1 is a possible D gene (6 bases). Germline V gene sequence: CDR1 GTSNPN, CDR2 SVGIG (reference sequence). CDR3 size: 11 residues. The V end lost 1 base, the J end lost 11 bases, and 12 bases lay between the germline ends. The CDR3 DNA sequence: TGTGCCTGGAGTGACGGACAGACCAAGTACTTC. The encoded protein is CAWSDGQTKYF. Together with reference TRBV30 and TRBJ2-7, the CDR3 gives the full variable domain: SQTIHQWPATLVQPVGSPLSLECTVEGTSNPNLYWYRQAAGRGLQLLFYSVGIGQISSEVPQNLSASRPQDRQFILSSKKLLLSDSGFYLCAWSDGQTKYFGPGTRLTVT.

The gene calls are TRBV4-1 and TRBJ2-7, with 8 bases that match TRBD1. The germline CDR1 and CDR2 sequences are MGHRA and YSYEKL. The CDR3 contains 16 residues. Unmatched junction bases numbered 10, after V lost 4 bases and J lost 2 bases. The CDR3 loop is CASSPNRDRSTYEQYF. The CDR3 DNA reads as TGCGCCAGCAGCCCAAATAGGGACAGGTCCACCTACGAGCAGTACTTC.

This chain uses TRBV11-2 with TRBJ2-7, with TRBD1 matching 7 bases. Germline CDR1 is SGHAT and CDR2 is FQNNGV. The CDR3 sequence is 15 residues long. With 5 bases clipped from V and 4 bases from J, the junction kept 11 bases outside the gene matches. The CDR3 loop is CASSQTDRVRYEQYF. In DNA, the CDR3 is TGTGCCAGCAGCCAGACCGACAGGGTGAGGTACGAGCAGTACTTC.

This sequence joins TRBV5-1 and TRBJ2-3; perhaps TRBD2 as D (6 bases). The germline gives CDR1 SGHRS, CDR2 YFSETQ. V was clipped by 0 bases and J by 0 bases, with 17 bases between them. The CDR3 totals 18 residues. Here the CDR3 reads CASSLGAASAHSTDTQYF. Here the CDR3 DNA reads TGCGCCAGCAGCTTGGGGGCGGCTAGCGCTCATAGCACAGATACGCAGTATTTT.

This chain joins TRBV25-1 and TRBJ2-7, with 9 bases matching TRBD1. There are 15 residues in the CDR3. CDR1 and CDR2 from the germline V gene are MGHDK and SYGVNS. V lost 3 bases to trimming and J lost 7 bases; unmatched junction nucleotides: 10. The CDR3 protein is CASSDPGQGLLEQYF. The CDR3 nucleotides read TGTGCCAGCAGTGACCCGGGACAGGGACTGTTGGAGCAGTACTTC.

J is TRBJ1-1 and V is TRBV11-3; D remains ambiguous. CDR3 size: 15 residues. The germline V gene has CDR1 SGHNT and CDR2 YENEEA. Trimming left V 1 base short and J 0 bases short, with 9 bases between. CDR3 region: CASSLGEAVNTEAFF. The CDR3 bases are TGTGCCAGCAGCTTAGGAGAGGCGGTGAACACTGAAGCTTTCTTT.

The chain couples TRBV20-1 to TRBJ2-7; D possibly corresponds to TRBD2 (5 bases). The V end was cut by 3 bases, the J end by 7 bases, with 7 bases between. Per the germline V gene, CDR1 is DFQATT and CDR2 is SNEGSKA (reference sequence). This CDR3 spans 10 amino acids. The CDR3 sequence is CSARRLEQYF. CDR3 in DNA: TGCAGTGCTAGGCGACTAGAGCAGTACTTC.

The V gene is TRBV2, the J gene TRBJ2-1; D gene ambiguous. The germline V and J ends were trimmed by 6 bases and 3 bases, with 6 bases remaining between them. The germline V gene encodes CDR1 SNHLY and CDR2 FYNNEI. The CDR3 is 12 residues long. Written as DNA, the CDR3 is TGTGCCAGCAGGGCATTCTACAATGAGCAGTTCTTC. This codes for CASRAFYNEQFF.

The chain joins TRBV9 to TRBJ1-5, with unresolved D. V was trimmed by 2 bases and J by 4 bases, leaving 4 bases between them. From germline, CDR1 is SGDLS and CDR2 YYNGEE. The CDR3 is made up of 12 amino acids. Here the CDR3 DNA reads TGTGCCAGCAGCGTCGGGAATCAGCCCCAGCATTTT. Translating gives CASSVGNQPQHF.

This chain joins TRBV5-5 and TRBJ2-7; no clear D gene. CDR3 length: 15 residues. Germline CDR1 is SGHKS and CDR2 is YYEKEE (reference sequence). With 2 bases removed from V and 0 bases from J, the gap between germline ends came to 12 bases. In DNA form, the CDR3 reads TGTGCCAGCAGCTTCTCCAGCGCTTACTCCTACGAGCAGTACTTC. It codes for CASSFSSAYSYEQYF.

This chain uses TRBV11-2 with TRBJ2-2, with D perhaps TRBD2 (6 bases). The CDR3 sequence is 18 residues long. Germline V gene data show CDR1 as SGHAT and CDR2 as FQNNGV. Trimming removed 0 bases at V and 1 base at J, with 15 bases between. In nucleotides, the CDR3 is TGTGCCAGCAGCTTAGAAGTGCGGGGAGGTCAGAACACCGGGGAGCTGTTTTTT. This encodes CASSLEVRGGQNTGELFF. Full variable domain (rest looked up from reference TRBV11-2 and TRBJ2-2): EAGVAQSPRYKIIEKRQSVAFWCNPISGHATLYWYQQILGQGPKLLIQFQNNGVVDDSQLPKDRFSAERLKGVDSTLKIQPAKLEDSAVYLCASSLEVRGGQNTGELFFGEGSRLTVL.

The V call is TRBV9, the J call TRBJ1-3; possible D gene TRBD1, 5 bases. Germline lookup yields CDR1 SGDLS and CDR2 YYNGEE. The ends were cut back, 0 bases at V and 0 bases at J, with 13 bases in the middle. The CDR3 has 17 residues. This CDR3 is CASSVGLGGDSGNTIYF. CDR3 DNA sequence: TGTGCCAGCAGCGTAGGTCTCGGGGGAGACTCTGGAAACACCATATATTTT.

This clone turned up a few times. V usage is TRBV7-9 and J usage is TRBJ2-1; 12 bases are shared with TRBD2. The trim removed 3 bases at V and 6 bases at J, leaving 6 bases unmatched. The CDR3 runs to 16 residues. Germline CDR1 and CDR2: SEHNR and FQNEAQ (reference sequence). The CDR3 region has the DNA TGTGCCAGCAGCTTCCAGACTAGCGGGAGAGGCAATGAGCAGTTCTTC. It yields the protein CASSFQTSGRGNEQFF.

J is TRBJ1-1 and V is TRBV19, with D perhaps matching TRBD1 (5 bases). Deletions cut 0 bases from V and 3 bases from J, with 11 bases between. The CDR3 runs to 15 residues. Looked up from germline, CDR1 is LNHDA and CDR2 is SQIVND (reference sequence). The CDR3 here is CASSIDAGVDTEAFF. CDR3 nucleotide sequence: TGTGCCAGTAGTATAGATGCGGGGGTGGACACTGAAGCTTTCTTT.

The chain joins TRBV7-9 to TRBJ1-1; 10 nucleotides match TRBD1. The ends lost 5 bases at V and 5 bases at J; junction bases unmatched: 5. The CDR3 sequence is 14 residues long. Germline V gene sequence: CDR1 SEHNR, CDR2 FQNEAQ (reference sequence). The CDR3 region is CASSADRGRTEAFF. CDR3 coding DNA: TGTGCCAGCAGCGCGGACAGGGGGAGGACTGAAGCTTTCTTT.

The J gene is TRBJ1-2, the V gene TRBV4-1; 7 bases fit TRBD1. The CDR3 extends over 17 amino acids. The germline gives CDR1 MGHRA, CDR2 YSYEKL. The J segment lost 4 bases and the V segment lost 0 bases, leaving 11 bases of the junction unmatched. The CDR3: CASSQDSSQGVVYGYTF. CDR3 DNA sequence: TGCGCCAGCAGCCAAGATTCAAGCCAGGGGGTCGTCTATGGCTACACCTTC.

This clone was detected only a few times. The V and J genes are TRBV5-5 and TRBJ1-2; D uncertain. V dropped 0 bases and J dropped 0 bases, with 9 bases sitting between them. Germline CDR1 SGHKS, CDR2 YYEKEE (reference sequence). There are 15 residues in the CDR3. CDR3 loop: CASSLGHFPNYGYTF. CDR3 DNA sequence: TGTGCCAGCAGCTTGGGACATTTCCCTAACTATGGCTACACCTTC.

The rearrangement uses TRBV9 and TRBJ2-7; maybe TRBD1 (5 bases). Trimming stripped 4 bases from V and 6 bases from J, with 17 bases between. The CDR3 consists of 14 residues. The germline V gene has CDR1 SGDLS and CDR2 YYNGEE. CDR3 protein: CASSPPDSTFEQYF. The DNA of the CDR3 is TGTGCCAGCAGCCCCCCCGACAGTACGTTCGAGCAGTACTTC.

This clone was seen only a few times. V and J are TRBV7-8 and TRBJ1-2, with D unresolved. There are 18 residues in the CDR3. Germline CDR1 SGHVS, CDR2 FQNEAQ. Trimming stripped 0 bases from V and 0 bases from J, with 17 bases between. The CDR3 region has the DNA TGTGCCAGCAGCTTAGCGCGGCGGTATCAAAAAGCTAACTATGGCTACACCTTC. Protein: CASSLARRYQKANYGYTF. Full variable domain (outside the CDR3, taken from reference TRBV7-8 and TRBJ1-2): GAGVSQSPRYKVAKRGQDVALRCDPISGHVSLFWYQQALGQGPEFLTYFQNEAQLDKSGLPSDRFFAERPEGSVSTLKIQRTQQEDSAVYLCASSLARRYQKANYGYTFGSGTRLTVV.

This clone was detected once. The gene calls are TRBV21-1 and TRBJ1-2; the table's D gene call, TRBD1, was not cross checked with the DNA. TRBV21-1 is described as a pseudogene. The CDR3 is made up of 15 amino acids. The CDR3: CASSKGGGRGHGYTF. Here the CDR3 DNA reads TGTGCCAGCAGCAAAGGAGGCGGCAGGGGACATGGCTACACCTTC.

This clone was seen a handful of times. The chain recombines TRBV27 with TRBJ2-7; TRBD1 matches 8 bases. This CDR3 has 14 amino acids. The V gene's germline CDR1 is MNHEY and CDR2 SMNVEV (reference sequence). With 4 bases clipped from V and 3 bases from J, the junction kept 5 bases outside the gene matches. CDR3 loop: CASSSTGVGYEQYF. The CDR3 nucleotides read TGTGCCAGCAGTTCGACAGGGGTAGGCTACGAGCAGTACTTC.

The V call is TRBV4-1, the J call TRBJ2-1; 9 bases map to TRBD2. The CDR3 spans 15 residues. V was pared by 3 bases and J by 9 bases, with 9 bases of the junction left unmatched. CDR1 is MGHRA, CDR2 YSYEKL, per germline. This CDR3 is CASSHVAGAPPEQFF. The CDR3, as DNA: TGCGCCAGCAGCCATGTAGCGGGAGCCCCGCCTGAGCAGTTCTTC.

This chain joins TRBV28 and TRBJ2-2; the match to TRBD2 covers 7 bases. The CDR3 has 16 residues. Trimming removed 4 bases from V and 2 bases from J; junction bases left unmatched: 7. CDR1 is MDHEN and CDR2 is SYDVKM in the germline V gene. This CDR3 reads CASSYRASGNTGELFF. CDR3 sequence (DNA): TGTGCCAGCAGTTATAGAGCTAGCGGTAACACCGGGGAGCTGTTTTTT.